This passage covers 19 T cell receptor beta chains from one sample sequenced in a study of OX40 agonist ivuxolimab in advanced cancers. Libraries were prepared by immunoSEQ multiplex PCR; TCRdb keeps only in-frame clonotypes and omits some of them. The sample lists tens of thousands of clones, more than 80% occurring once. This specimen consisted of CD4+ or CD8+ T cells sorted from blood, obtained in a trial of the OX40 agonist ivuxolimab. These receptors originate from an adult with an advanced solid tumor such as melanoma, head and neck, liver or kidney cancer.

The V and J genes are TRBV10-2 and TRBJ1-1; possible D gene TRBD1, 6 bases. In germline, CDR1 is WSHSY, CDR2 SAAADI. The CDR3 has 14 residues. V dropped 2 bases and J dropped 5 bases, with 12 bases sitting between them. CDR3 in amino acids: CASSETGRGTEAFF. In nucleotides, the CDR3 is TGCGCCAGCAGTGAGACAGGGCGAGGAACTGAAGCTTTCTTT.

The gene calls are TRBV27 and TRBJ1-1; a possible D gene is TRBD1 (6 bases). V lost 4 bases and J lost 6, with 18 bases in between. The CDR3 covers 15 residues. Germline-derived CDR1 and CDR2 are MNHEY and SMNVEV (reference sequence). CDR3 sequence (DNA): TGTGCCAGCAGTTATTACAGGGCCCCTCACTCTGAAGCTTTCTTT. Protein product: CASSYYRAPHSEAFF.

V usage is TRBV6-5 and J usage is TRBJ1-1, with 7 bases aligning to TRBD1. J lost 7 bases, V lost 0 bases, and 2 bases had no gene match. This CDR3 comprises 13 residues. From germline, CDR1 is MNHEY and CDR2 SVGAGI. The CDR3 reads CASSYSRGLEAFF. In nucleotides, the CDR3 is TGTGCCAGCAGTTACTCGAGGGGGCTTGAAGCTTTCTTT.

V usage is TRBV6-6 and J usage is TRBJ2-1; no firm D call. There are 15 residues in the CDR3. Looked up from germline, CDR1 is MNHNY and CDR2 is SVGAGI (reference sequence). V was cut by 2 bases and J by 7 bases, with 15 bases left in between. This CDR3 reads CASSYVGRGRNEQFF. The DNA for the CDR3 is TGTGCCAGCAGTTACGTCGGACGCGGCCGAAATGAGCAGTTCTTC.

CDR3 coding DNA: TGTGCCAGCAGCTTAGGCAGTTCTAACTATGGCTACACCTTC. Encoded protein: CASSLGSSNYGYTF. The rearrangement links TRBV7-9 to TRBJ1-2; unclear D gene. This CDR3 is 14 amino acids long. Trimming cost V 1 base and J 0 bases, with 6 bases left between them. The germline V gene encodes CDR1 SEHNR and CDR2 FQNEAQ (reference sequence).

The chain employs TRBV5-1 and TRBJ2-5; 8 nucleotides align to TRBD1. The CDR3 length is 15 residues. Germline V CDR1 and CDR2: SGHRS, YFSETQ. J gave up 2 bases and V 3 bases, and 6 bases lay outside the gene matches. The CDR3 loop is CASSSRGRKQETQYF. In DNA form, the CDR3 reads TGCGCCAGCAGCTCCAGGGGGCGCAAACAAGAGACCCAGTACTTC.

The J gene is TRBJ1-1, the V gene TRBV7-2; D gene unclear. Trimming removed 6 bases at V and 4 bases at J, with 15 bases between. Germline CDR1 SGHTA, CDR2 FQGNSA. This CDR3 region has 14 residues. CDR3 sequence: CASRPPGTITEAFF. The CDR3 bases are TGTGCCAGCAGGCCCCCAGGAACTATCACTGAAGCTTTCTTT.

This clone was picked up one time. CDR3 amino acids: CASSLNGQREQYF. CDR3 DNA: TGTGCCAGCAGCTTAAACGGACAGAGGGAGCAGTACTTC. The rearrangement uses TRBV11-2 and TRBJ2-7; possibly TRBD1 for D (6 bases). This CDR3 is 13 amino acids long. V lost 2 bases, J lost 7 bases, and 12 bases lay in between. Germline CDR1 is SGHAT and CDR2 is FQNNGV.

The chain couples TRBV5-4 to TRBJ1-1; 9 nucleotides align to TRBD1. Germline V gene data show CDR1 as SGHNT and CDR2 as YYREEE (reference sequence). V was clipped by 4 bases and J by 4 bases; unmatched bases: 5. The CDR3 totals 14 residues. The CDR3 DNA reads as TGTGCCAGCAGCCCCCCGACAGGGGGCACTGAAGCTTTCTTT. As protein: CASSPPTGGTEAFF. Full variable domain (missing parts from reference TRBV5-4 and TRBJ1-1): ETGVTQSPTHLIKTRGQQVTLRCSSQSGHNTVSWYQQALGQGPQFIFQYYREEENGRGNFPPRFSGLQFPNYSSELNVNALELDDSALYLCASSPPTGGTEAFFGQGTRLTVV.

This chain connects TRBV5-1 to TRBJ1-1; D unresolved. CDR3 size: 14 residues. The germline V and J ends were trimmed by 0 bases and 0 bases, with 6 bases remaining between them. CDR1 and CDR2 (germline): SGHRS, YFSETQ. The CDR3 spells CASSLAVMNTEAFF. Written as DNA, the CDR3 is TGCGCCAGCAGCTTGGCAGTTATGAACACTGAAGCTTTCTTT.

V usage is TRBV2 and J usage is TRBJ2-3, with 9 bases lining up with TRBD1. CDR1 and CDR2 (germline): SNHLY, FYNNEI. V lost 3 bases, J lost 5 bases, and 15 bases stayed unmatched. This CDR3 contains 18 residues. The CDR3 DNA follows: TGTGCCAGCAGTGAGTTCCGTTTGCACGGGACAGGGTTAGATACGCAGTATTTT. Its protein product is CASSEFRLHGTGLDTQYF.

V usage is TRBV4-3 and J usage is TRBJ1-2; TRBD1 matches at 8 bases. V was clipped by 6 bases and J by 7 bases; unmatched bases: 10. The CDR3 extends over 14 amino acids. Germline V gene lookup returns CDR1 LGHNA and CDR2 YSLEER. As DNA, the CDR3 is TGCGCCAGCAGTCCCTGGACAGGGAGCATTGGCTACACCTTC. Amino acids: CASSPWTGSIGYTF.

The genes are TRBV4-1 and TRBJ2-1; possibly TRBD2 for D (5 bases). Germline lookup yields CDR1 MGHRA and CDR2 YSYEKL. The CDR3 is made up of 16 amino acids. The V end was cut by 4 bases, the J end by 5 bases, with 18 bases between. CDR3 protein: CASSPLVYEGDNEQFF. CDR3 DNA: TGCGCCAGCAGCCCGCTAGTTTATGAGGGAGACAATGAGCAGTTCTTC.

The chain couples TRBV5-6 to TRBJ2-6, with D unclear. V lost 0 bases to trimming and J lost 0 bases, with 10 bases between them. The CDR3 is 17 amino acids. Germline CDR1 and CDR2: SGHDT and YYEEEE. CDR3 in amino acids: CASSLGLTYSGANVLTF. Here the CDR3 DNA reads TGTGCCAGCAGCTTGGGACTGACCTACTCTGGGGCCAACGTCCTGACTTTC.

V and J are TRBV19 and TRBJ2-3; possible D gene TRBD2, 5 bases. V dropped 3 bases and J dropped 0 bases, with 10 bases sitting between them. Germline CDR1 and CDR2: LNHDA and SQIVND (reference sequence). This CDR3 is built from 15 residues. CDR3 bases: TGTGCCAGTAGTATCGGGATATCTAGCACAGATACGCAGTATTTT. It translates to CASSIGISSTDTQYF. Based on the CDR3 plus reference TRBV19 and TRBJ2-3, the full variable domain is DGGITQSPKYLFRKEGQNVTLSCEQNLNHDAMYWYRQDPGQGLRLIYYSQIVNDFQKGDIAEGYSVSREKKESFPLTVTSAQKNPTAFYLCASSIGISSTDTQYFGPGTRLTVL.

The chain links TRBV7-9 to TRBJ1-5, with D possibly being TRBD1 (5 bases). This CDR3 has 15 residues. Per the germline V gene, CDR1 is SEHNR and CDR2 is FQNEAQ (reference sequence). Trimming removed 5 bases from V and 5 bases from J, with 16 bases in between. The CDR3 sequence is CASSLSGGVHQPQHF. CDR3 DNA sequence: TGTGCCAGCAGCCTCTCGGGGGGAGTTCATCAGCCCCAGCATTTT.

The V and J genes are TRBV9 and TRBJ2-7; TRBD2 matches at 11 bases. CDR3 length: 15 residues. J lost 5 bases, V lost 3 bases, and 7 bases had no gene match. Germline V lookup: CDR1 SGDLS, CDR2 YYNGEE. The CDR3 protein is CASSALAGGYHEQYF. DNA for the CDR3: TGTGCCAGCAGCGCCCTAGCGGGGGGTTATCACGAGCAGTACTTC.

The J gene is TRBJ2-1, the V gene TRBV7-9; D tentatively fits TRBD1 or TRBD2 (5 bases each). The CDR3 runs 15 residues. Germline assignment: CDR1 SEHNR and CDR2 FQNEAQ (reference sequence). V was cut by 2 bases and J by 7 bases, with 15 bases left in between. The CDR3 here is CASSLSGTPGNEQFF. In nucleotides, the CDR3 is TGTGCCAGCAGCTTAAGTGGGACCCCAGGGAATGAGCAGTTCTTC.

The table lists this clone with a few counts. The chain is built from TRBV5-4 and TRBJ1-2; D not resolved. In germline, CDR1 is SGHNT, CDR2 YYREEE (reference sequence). V was clipped by 1 base and J by 4 bases, with 8 bases between them. CDR3 size: 13 residues. This chain's CDR3 is CASSLRVGYGYTF. Here the CDR3 DNA reads TGTGCCAGCAGCTTGCGGGTCGGCTATGGCTACACCTTC.